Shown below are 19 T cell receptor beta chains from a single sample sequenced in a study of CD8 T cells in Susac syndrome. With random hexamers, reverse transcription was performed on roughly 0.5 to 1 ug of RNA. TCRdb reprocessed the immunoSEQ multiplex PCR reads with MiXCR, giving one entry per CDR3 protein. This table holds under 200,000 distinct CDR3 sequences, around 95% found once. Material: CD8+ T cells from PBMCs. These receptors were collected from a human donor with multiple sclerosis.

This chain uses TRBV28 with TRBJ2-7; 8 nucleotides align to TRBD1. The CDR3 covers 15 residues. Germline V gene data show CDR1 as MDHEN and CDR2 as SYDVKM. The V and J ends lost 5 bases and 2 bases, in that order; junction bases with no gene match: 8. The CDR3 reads CASSRTGLFPYEQYF. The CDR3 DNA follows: TGTGCCAGCAGTCGGACAGGGTTGTTTCCCTACGAGCAGTACTTC.

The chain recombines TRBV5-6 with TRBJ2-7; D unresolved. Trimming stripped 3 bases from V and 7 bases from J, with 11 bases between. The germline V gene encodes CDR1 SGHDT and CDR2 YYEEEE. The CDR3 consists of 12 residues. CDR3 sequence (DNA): TGTGCCAGCAGCTGGGGTATCGGTGAGCAGTACTTC. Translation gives CASSWGIGEQYF.

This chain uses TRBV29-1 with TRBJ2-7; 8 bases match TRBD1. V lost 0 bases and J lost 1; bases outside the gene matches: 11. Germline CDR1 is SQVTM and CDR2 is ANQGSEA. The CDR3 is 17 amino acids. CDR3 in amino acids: CSVEDPETGGLSYEQYF. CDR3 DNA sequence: TGCAGCGTTGAAGATCCGGAAACAGGGGGACTTTCCTACGAGCAGTACTTC.

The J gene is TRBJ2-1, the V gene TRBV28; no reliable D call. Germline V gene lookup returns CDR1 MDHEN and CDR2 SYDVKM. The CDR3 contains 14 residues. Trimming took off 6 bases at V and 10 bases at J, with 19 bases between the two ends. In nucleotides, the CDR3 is TGTGCCAGCAGACCAACCGGACGTACCGAAGAGCAGTTCTTC. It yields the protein CASRPTGRTEEQFF.

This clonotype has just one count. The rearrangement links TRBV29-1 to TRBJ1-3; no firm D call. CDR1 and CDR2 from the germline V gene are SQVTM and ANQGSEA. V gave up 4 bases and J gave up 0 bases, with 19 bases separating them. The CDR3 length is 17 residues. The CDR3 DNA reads TGCAGCGTTGCGGGAGCCGAGCCCGTCTCCTCTGGAAACACCATATATTTT. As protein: CSVAGAEPVSSGNTIYF.

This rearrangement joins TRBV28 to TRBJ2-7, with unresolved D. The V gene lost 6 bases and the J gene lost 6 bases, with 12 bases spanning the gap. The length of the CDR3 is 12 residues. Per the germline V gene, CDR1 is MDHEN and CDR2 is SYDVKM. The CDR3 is CASRGTPVEQYF. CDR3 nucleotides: TGTGCCAGCAGGGGCACCCCGGTCGAGCAGTACTTC.

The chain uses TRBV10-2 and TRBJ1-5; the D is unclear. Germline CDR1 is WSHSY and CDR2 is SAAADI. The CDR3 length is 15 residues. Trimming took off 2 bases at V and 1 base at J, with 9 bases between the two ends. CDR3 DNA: TGCGCCAGCAGTGAGATGAAGGGCAGCAATCAGCCCCAGCATTTT. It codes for CASSEMKGSNQPQHF.

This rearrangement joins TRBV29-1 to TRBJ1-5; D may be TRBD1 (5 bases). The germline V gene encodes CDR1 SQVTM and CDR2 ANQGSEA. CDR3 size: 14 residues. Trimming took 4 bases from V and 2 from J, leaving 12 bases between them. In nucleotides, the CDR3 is TGCAGCGTTGTTGAGGGGTATGGCAATCAGCCCCAGCATTTT. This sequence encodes CSVVEGYGNQPQHF.

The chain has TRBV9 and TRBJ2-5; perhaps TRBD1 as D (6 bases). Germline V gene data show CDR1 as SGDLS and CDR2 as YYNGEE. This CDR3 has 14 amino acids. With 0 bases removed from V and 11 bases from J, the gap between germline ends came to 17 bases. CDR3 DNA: TGTGCCAGCAGCGTAGCTTCCGGGATGGGGGCTCAGTACTTC. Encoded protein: CASSVASGMGAQYF.

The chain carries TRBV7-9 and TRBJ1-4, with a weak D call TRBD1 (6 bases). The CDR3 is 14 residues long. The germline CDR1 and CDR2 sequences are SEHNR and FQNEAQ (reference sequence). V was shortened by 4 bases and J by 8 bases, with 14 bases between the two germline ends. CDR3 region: CASSSRDQGEKLFF. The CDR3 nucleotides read TGTGCCAGCAGCTCCCGGGACCAGGGGGAAAAACTGTTTTTT.

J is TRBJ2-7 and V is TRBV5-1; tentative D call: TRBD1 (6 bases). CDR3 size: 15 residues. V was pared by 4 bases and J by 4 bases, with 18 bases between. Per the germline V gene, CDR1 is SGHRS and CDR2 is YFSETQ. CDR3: CASSVLPGHSYEQYF. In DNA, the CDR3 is TGCGCCAGCAGCGTTTTACCGGGACATTCATACGAGCAGTACTTC.

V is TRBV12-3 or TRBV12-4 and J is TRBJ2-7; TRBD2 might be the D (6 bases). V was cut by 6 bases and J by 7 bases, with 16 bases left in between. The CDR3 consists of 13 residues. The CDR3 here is CASSLGTRREQYF. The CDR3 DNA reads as TGTGCCAGCAGCCTGGGGACTCGGAGGGAGCAGTACTTC.

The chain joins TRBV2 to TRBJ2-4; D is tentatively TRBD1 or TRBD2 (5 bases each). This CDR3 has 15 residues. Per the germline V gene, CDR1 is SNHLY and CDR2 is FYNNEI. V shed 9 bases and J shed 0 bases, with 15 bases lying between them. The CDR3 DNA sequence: TGTGCCAGTAAAGAGGGGAATCTAGCCAAAAACATTCAGTACTTC. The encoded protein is CASKEGNLAKNIQYF.

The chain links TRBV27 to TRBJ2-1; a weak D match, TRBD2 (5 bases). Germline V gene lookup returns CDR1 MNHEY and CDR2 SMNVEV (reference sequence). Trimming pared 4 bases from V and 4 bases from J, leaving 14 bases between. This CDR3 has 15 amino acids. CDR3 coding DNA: TGTGCCAGCAGTTCGAGCGGCCCGATATACAATGAGCAGTTCTTC. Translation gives CASSSSGPIYNEQFF.

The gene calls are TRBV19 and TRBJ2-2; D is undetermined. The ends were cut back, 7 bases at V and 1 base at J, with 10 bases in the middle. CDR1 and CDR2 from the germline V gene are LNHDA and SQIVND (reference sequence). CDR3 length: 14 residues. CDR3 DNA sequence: TGTGCCAGTACTCAAAGGCAGAACACCGGGGAGCTGTTTTTT. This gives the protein CASTQRQNTGELFF. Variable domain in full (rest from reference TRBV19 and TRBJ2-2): DGGITQSPKYLFRKEGQNVTLSCEQNLNHDAMYWYRQDPGQGLRLIYYSQIVNDFQKGDIAEGYSVSREKKESFPLTVTSAQKNPTAFYLCASTQRQNTGELFFGEGSRLTVL.

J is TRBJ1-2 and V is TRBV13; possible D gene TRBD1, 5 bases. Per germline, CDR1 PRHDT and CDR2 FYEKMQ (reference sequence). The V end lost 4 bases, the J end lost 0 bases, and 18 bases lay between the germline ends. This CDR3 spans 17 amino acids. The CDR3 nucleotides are TGTGCCAGCAGCTCCAGGGATGGGGGATCTACTAACTATGGCTACACCTTC. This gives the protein CASSSRDGGSTNYGYTF.

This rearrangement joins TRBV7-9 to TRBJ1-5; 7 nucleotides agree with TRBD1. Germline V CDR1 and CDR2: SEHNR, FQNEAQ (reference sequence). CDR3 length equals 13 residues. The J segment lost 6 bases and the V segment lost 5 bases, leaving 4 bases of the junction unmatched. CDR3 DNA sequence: TGTGCCAGCAGCACAGGGGTAAGTCAGCCCCAGCATTTT. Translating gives CASSTGVSQPQHF.

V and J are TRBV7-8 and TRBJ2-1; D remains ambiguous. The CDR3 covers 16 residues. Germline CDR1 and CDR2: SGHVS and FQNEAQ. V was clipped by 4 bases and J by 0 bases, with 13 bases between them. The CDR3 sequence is CASSSKRMSSYNEQFF. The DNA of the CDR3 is TGTGCCAGCAGCTCGAAGAGAATGAGCTCCTACAATGAGCAGTTCTTC.

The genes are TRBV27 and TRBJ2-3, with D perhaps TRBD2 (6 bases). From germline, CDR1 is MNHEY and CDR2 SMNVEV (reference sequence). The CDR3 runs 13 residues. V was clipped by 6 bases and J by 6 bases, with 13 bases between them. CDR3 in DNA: TGTGCCAGCAGCCCCTGGGGGGTGGATACGCAGTATTTT. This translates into CASSPWGVDTQYF.